This entry lists 25 T cell receptor beta chains sequenced from one sample in a study of graft-versus-host responses after intestinal transplantation. The method was immunoSEQ multiplex PCR; TCRdb's version includes in-frame clones alone and lacks a portion of them. The table shows around 1,600 clones, with 80% to 95% occurring only once. Sequenced here: PBMCs, sampled 8 days after intestinal transplant. The source is a human patient who received an intestinal transplant, so some T cells may come from the graft donor.

V gene TRBV6-4 combines with J gene TRBJ2-3; possibly TRBD2 for D (5 bases). The CDR3 has 15 amino acids. Trimming took off 4 bases at V and 0 bases at J, with 11 bases between the two ends. From germline, CDR1 is MRHNA and CDR2 SNTAGT. CDR3 sequence reads: CASSGSATSTDTQYF. The CDR3 DNA reads as TGTGCCAGCAGTGGTAGCGCTACTAGCACAGATACGCAGTATTTT.

J is TRBJ2-7 and V is TRBV27; no reliable D call. The CDR3 is made up of 14 amino acids. Deletions cut 3 bases from V and 0 bases from J, with 9 bases between. Germline lookup yields CDR1 MNHEY and CDR2 SMNVEV (reference sequence). CDR3 DNA: TGTGCCAGCAGTTTTATAGGCCGCTCCTACGAGCAGTACTTC. Its protein product is CASSFIGRSYEQYF.

This chain uses TRBV6-6 with TRBJ2-7; the D gene is possibly TRBD2 (5 bases). The germline V gene has CDR1 MNHNY and CDR2 SVGAGI (reference sequence). This CDR3 has 13 residues. The germline V and J ends were trimmed by 2 bases and 3 bases, with 8 bases remaining between them. The CDR3: CASSYERFYEQYF. The DNA for the CDR3 is TGTGCCAGCAGTTACGAGCGGTTCTACGAGCAGTACTTC.

The genes are TRBV5-1 and TRBJ2-7; either TRBD1 or TRBD2 may supply D (6 bases each). Germline lookup yields CDR1 SGHRS and CDR2 YFSETQ. This CDR3 has 19 residues. V lost 5 bases, J lost 2 bases, and 29 bases lay in between. The CDR3 protein is CASSMGDTGRSSLTYEQYF. The CDR3 DNA follows: TGCGCCAGCAGTATGGGGGATACAGGGAGGTCCTCACTTACCTACGAGCAGTACTTC.

V and J are TRBV5-1 and TRBJ2-1; maybe TRBD2 (7 bases). Deletions cut 0 bases from V and 14 bases from J, with 18 bases between. This CDR3 has 14 amino acids. Germline CDR1 and CDR2: SGHRS and YFSETQ. The CDR3 region is CASSLELLAGAEFF. The CDR3 coding sequence is TGCGCCAGCAGCTTGGAGCTCCTTGCGGGGGCGGAGTTCTTC. Based on the CDR3 plus reference TRBV5-1 and TRBJ2-1, the full variable domain is KAGVTQTPRYLIKTRGQQVTLSCSPISGHRSVSWYQQTPGQGLQFLFEYFSETQRNKGNFPGRFSGRQFSNSRSEMNVSTLELGDSALYLCASSLELLAGAEFFGPGTRLTVL.

The chain joins TRBV7-9 to TRBJ2-2, with 8 bases identical to TRBD1. CDR1 and CDR2 (germline): SEHNR, FQNEAQ (reference sequence). With 5 bases clipped from V and 6 bases from J, the junction kept 2 bases outside the gene matches. The CDR3 contains 13 residues. CDR3 sequence: CASSETGAGELFF. CDR3 DNA: TGTGCCAGCAGCGAGACAGGGGCCGGGGAGCTGTTTTTT.

This chain links TRBV4-1 with TRBJ2-1, with D hard to call. The CDR3 totals 12 residues. V lost 1 base, J lost 6 bases, and 4 bases lay in between. CDR1 is MGHRA, CDR2 YSYEKL, per germline. The CDR3 is CASSQVPNEQFF. Written as DNA, the CDR3 is TGCGCCAGCAGCCAAGTCCCCAATGAGCAGTTCTTC.

This rearrangement joins TRBV2 to TRBJ2-1; TRBD2 is a possible D gene (6 bases). The CDR3 is 18 residues long. Germline values: CDR1 SNHLY, CDR2 FYNNEI. The V and J ends lost 1 base and 2 bases respectively, with 18 bases between them. In DNA, the CDR3 is TGTGCCAGCAGTGAAGGGTGGTTTAGCGGCAGACCCTACAATGAGCAGTTCTTC. Protein sequence: CASSEGWFSGRPYNEQFF.

The chain couples TRBV6-6 to TRBJ2-5, with a weak D call TRBD1 (5 bases). V was pared by 4 bases and J by 5 bases, with 14 bases between. The CDR3 spans 14 residues. Germline-derived CDR1 and CDR2 are MNHNY and SVGAGI (reference sequence). In DNA, the CDR3 is TGTGCCAGCAGTTCCCTTACCCCAGGGGAGACCCAGTACTTC. Amino acids: CASSSLTPGETQYF.

The V call is TRBV6-5, the J call TRBJ1-3; D is possibly TRBD1 (5 bases). The CDR3 totals 14 residues. Trimming cost V 5 bases and J 2 bases, with 10 bases left between them. CDR1 and CDR2 from the germline V gene are MNHEY and SVGAGI. CDR3 in DNA: TGTGCCAGCAGTAGCGGGACCGCTGGAAACACCATATATTTT. Translated: CASSSGTAGNTIYF.

V is TRBV12-2 and J is TRBJ1-2. TRBV12-2 is a documented pseudogene. The CDR3 has 17 amino acids. Here the CDR3 reads CASRIRETLRKTYGYTF. CDR3 DNA: TGTGCAAGTCGCATTAGGGAGACTCTACGGAAGACCTATGGCTACACCTTC.

The chain has TRBV7-3 and TRBJ2-3; 7 bases align to TRBD2. The junction had 9 bases not matched to a gene; V was cut back by 1 base and J by 5 bases. The CDR3 is 16 amino acids. Per the germline V gene, CDR1 is SGHTA and CDR2 is FQGTGA. CDR3 sequence: CASSLNVGGPLDTQYF. The CDR3 nucleotides read TGTGCCAGCAGCTTAAATGTGGGAGGGCCATTAGATACGCAGTATTTT.

The V gene is TRBV5-1, the J gene TRBJ2-3, with 9 bases that match TRBD2. This CDR3 region has 16 residues. Trimming cost V 5 bases and J 4 bases; bases outside gene matches: 11. Germline V lookup: CDR1 SGHRS, CDR2 YFSETQ. The CDR3 spells CASSRGRGRAPDTQYF. The DNA for the CDR3 is TGCGCCAGCAGTCGCGGGCGCGGGAGGGCCCCAGATACGCAGTATTTT.

This clone appeared once. The gene calls are TRBV27 and TRBJ2-3; possible D gene TRBD1, 5 bases. Germline V gene lookup returns CDR1 MNHEY and CDR2 SMNVEV (reference sequence). The V gene lost 5 bases and the J gene lost 3 bases, with 21 bases spanning the gap. The length of the CDR3 is 17 residues. The CDR3 protein is CASSPYLGLKGTDTQYF. CDR3 nucleotide sequence: TGTGCCAGCAGTCCCTATTTGGGATTAAAGGGGACAGATACGCAGTATTTT.

V gene TRBV13 combines with J gene TRBJ2-7; no reliable D call. CDR1 is PRHDT, CDR2 FYEKMQ, per germline (reference sequence). Trimming took off 2 bases at V and 5 bases at J, with 4 bases between the two ends. CDR3 size: 11 residues. The CDR3 protein is CASSLRHEQYF. CDR3 DNA: TGTGCCAGCAGCTTAAGGCACGAGCAGTACTTC.

The chain is built from TRBV4-1 and TRBJ2-7; D assignment may be TRBD1 or TRBD2 (6 bases each). There are 14 residues in the CDR3. Germline V gene lookup returns CDR1 MGHRA and CDR2 YSYEKL. The V end was cut by 3 bases, the J end by 5 bases, with 14 bases between. The CDR3 DNA follows: TGCGCCAGCAGCCACAGTTGGGGGGCGGACGAGCAGTACTTC. It codes for CASSHSWGADEQYF.

The chain has TRBV1 and TRBJ2-6; the table calls TRBD1, which could not be checked here. TRBV1 is marked as a pseudogene. This CDR3 comprises 18 residues. The CDR3 spells CTSSNQSLCTSRANVLTF. CDR3 DNA: TGCACCAGCAGTAACCAAAGTTTGTGCACAAGTCGGGCCAACGTCCTGACTTTC.

The rearrangement links TRBV27 to TRBJ2-7; no clear D. The CDR3 loop spans 13 amino acids. Trimming pared 3 bases from V and 7 bases from J, leaving 13 bases between. Germline lookup yields CDR1 MNHEY and CDR2 SMNVEV (reference sequence). The CDR3 loop is CASSFTGLGEQYF. The CDR3 bases are TGTGCCAGCAGTTTCACGGGCTTGGGGGAGCAGTACTTC.

The chain carries TRBV4-1 and TRBJ2-7; D may be TRBD1 (6 bases). V lost 2 bases and J lost 4, with 9 bases in between. The V gene's germline CDR1 is MGHRA and CDR2 YSYEKL. The CDR3 length is 13 residues. This chain's CDR3 is CASSQTTGYEQYF. The CDR3, as DNA: TGCGCCAGCAGCCAAACCACAGGGTACGAGCAGTACTTC.

A single count supports this clone. The chain joins TRBV5-1 to TRBJ2-5; 7 bases map to TRBD1. Germline CDR1 is SGHRS and CDR2 is YFSETQ. The CDR3 consists of 15 residues. V shed 4 bases and J 4 bases; nucleotides not matched to a gene: 10. The CDR3 here is CASSLGQTRGETQYF. CDR3 in DNA: TGCGCCAGCAGCCTGGGACAGACCAGGGGAGAGACCCAGTACTTC.

The CDR3 loop reads CASSSPSGRETQYF. The CDR3 DNA is TGTGCCAGCAGCTCACCTAGCGGGAGAGAGACCCAGTACTTC. The chain is built from TRBV28 and TRBJ2-5; 10 bases are shared with TRBD2. CDR3 size: 14 residues. V was clipped by 6 bases and J by 4 bases; unmatched bases: 5. The germline V gene encodes CDR1 MDHEN and CDR2 SYDVKM. The full variable domain, rest sourced from reference TRBV28 and TRBJ2-5, is DVKVTQSSRYLVKRTGEKVFLECVQDMDHENMFWYRQDPGLGLRLIYFSYDVKMKEKGDIPEGYSVSREKKERFSLILESASTNQTSMYLCASSSPSGRETQYFGPGTRLLVL.

The genes are TRBV6-1 and TRBJ1-1, with a tentative D call TRBD1 (5 bases). With 2 bases removed from V and 1 base from J, the gap between germline ends came to 5 bases. This CDR3 is 13 amino acids long. Germline V lookup: CDR1 MNHNS, CDR2 SASEGT. CDR3 loop: CASSEQGNTEAFF. CDR3 nucleotides: TGTGCCAGCAGTGAACAGGGGAACACTGAAGCTTTCTTT.

This clone occurred a few times. This chain connects TRBV6-6 to TRBJ1-3, with D hard to call. V lost 8 bases and J lost 2, with 13 bases in between. Germline V CDR1 and CDR2: MNHNY, SVGAGI (reference sequence). This CDR3 is 14 amino acids long. In DNA, the CDR3 is TGTGCCAGCCTAACGTCCCATACTGGAAACACCATATATTTT. Translation gives CASLTSHTGNTIYF.

In this sample, this clone turned up once. The chain has TRBV11-2 and TRBJ2-7; maybe TRBD2 (5 bases). V was trimmed by 1 base and J by 0 bases, leaving 19 bases between them. Germline CDR1 and CDR2: SGHAT and FQNNGV. The CDR3 is 18 residues long. Here the CDR3 reads CASSLGRRAGSSSYEQYF. The CDR3 DNA reads as TGTGCCAGCAGCTTAGGTCGGCGGGCCGGCAGTAGCTCCTACGAGCAGTACTTC.

The chain uses TRBV4-2 and TRBJ2-3; TRBD2 agrees at 13 bases. Unmatched junction bases numbered 9, after V lost 0 bases and J lost 0 bases. CDR3 length equals 20 residues. The germline gives CDR1 LGHNA, CDR2 YNFKEQ. CDR3: CASSQEIGTSGTRSTDTQYF. The CDR3 nucleotides are TGTGCCAGCAGCCAAGAAATAGGGACTAGCGGGACCCGTAGCACAGATACGCAGTATTTT.